The 22 T cell receptor beta chains below come from one sample, sequenced in a study of blood T cell repertoires in COVID-19. Sequencing was performed with immunoSEQ multiplex PCR; in TCRdb, only in-frame clones are kept and a portion is missing. The sample yields under 300,000 clones, approximately 91% seen once. The sample consisted of PBMCs or T cells enriched from blood (not recorded which). The receptors derive from a woman under 40 who had recovered from COVID-19.

CDR3 loop: CASSPRGAQTDTQYF. DNA for the CDR3: TGTGCCAGCAGCCCAAGGGGCGCTCAAACAGATACGCAGTATTTT. The V and J genes are TRBV11-2 and TRBJ2-3; tentative D call: TRBD1 (5 bases). The germline CDR1 and CDR2 sequences are SGHAT and FQNNGV. The CDR3 runs 15 residues. Trimming shortened V by 5 bases and J by 3 bases, and 15 bases separated the two germline ends.

This rearrangement joins TRBV5-4 to TRBJ1-2; possible D gene TRBD1, 5 bases. The V end was cut by 5 bases, the J end by 0 bases, with 11 bases between. Germline loops: CDR1 SGHNT, CDR2 YYREEE (reference sequence). The CDR3 extends over 14 amino acids. The CDR3 loop reads CASSPGGANYGYTF. The CDR3 nucleotides are TGTGCCAGCAGTCCAGGAGGGGCTAACTATGGCTACACCTTC. The full variable domain, completed using reference TRBV5-4 and TRBJ1-2, is ETGVTQSPTHLIKTRGQQVTLRCSSQSGHNTVSWYQQALGQGPQFIFQYYREEENGRGNFPPRFSGLQFPNYSSELNVNALELDDSALYLCASSPGGANYGYTFGSGTRLTVV.

This sequence joins TRBV27 and TRBJ2-7; 7 nucleotides line up with TRBD2. Per the germline V gene, CDR1 is MNHEY and CDR2 is SMNVEV (reference sequence). The CDR3 spans 17 residues. Trimming cost V 2 bases and J 3 bases; bases outside gene matches: 13. In nucleotides, the CDR3 is TGTGCCAGCAGTTTAGCCGTGGGAGGGAGGGCCCGCTACGAGCAGTACTTC. It translates to CASSLAVGGRARYEQYF.

V usage is TRBV28 and J usage is TRBJ2-2, with 11 nucleotides matching TRBD1. V shed 9 bases, J shed 3 bases, and the junction held 3 bases outside the gene matches. Germline assignment: CDR1 MDHEN and CDR2 SYDVKM. The CDR3 length is 14 residues. CDR3 nucleotides: TGTGCCAGTTTGGGACAGGGGGACACCGGGGAGCTGTTTTTT. This codes for CASLGQGDTGELFF.

CDR3 DNA: TGCGCCAGCAGCCAAGATCAATTAGCGGGAGGACAAGAGACCCAGTACTTC. Its protein is CASSQDQLAGGQETQYF. The genes are TRBV4-1 and TRBJ2-5; 10 nucleotides match TRBD2. CDR1 and CDR2 (germline): MGHRA, YSYEKL. Unmatched junction bases numbered 6, after V lost 0 bases and J lost 2 bases. This CDR3 has 17 residues.

The rearrangement joins TRBV2 to TRBJ1-1; D ambiguous. The CDR3 consists of 15 residues. The germline V gene encodes CDR1 SNHLY and CDR2 FYNNEI. V gave up 3 bases and J gave up 2 bases, with 13 bases separating them. CDR3 sequence reads: CASSEAYSTNTEAFF. The DNA of the CDR3 is TGTGCCAGCAGTGAGGCTTACAGCACTAACACTGAAGCTTTCTTT.

V gene TRBV4-3 combines with J gene TRBJ2-1; possible D gene TRBD2, 6 bases. The CDR3 totals 18 residues. CDR1 is LGHNA and CDR2 is YSLEER in the germline V gene. V was cut by 0 bases and J by 0 bases, with 15 bases left in between. CDR3 nucleotide sequence: TGCGCCAGCAGCCAAGATACTTGGGACTTCAGCTCCTACAATGAGCAGTTCTTC. It codes for CASSQDTWDFSSYNEQFF.

J is TRBJ1-1 and V is TRBV9; 7 bases match TRBD1. Unmatched junction bases numbered 4, after V lost 0 bases and J lost 5 bases. This CDR3 is built from 14 residues. The germline CDR1 and CDR2 sequences are SGDLS and YYNGEE. CDR3 nucleotide sequence: TGTGCCAGCAGCGTAGTTAGGGGGCAGACTGAAGCTTTCTTT. Translating it yields CASSVVRGQTEAFF.

This rearrangement joins TRBV4-1 to TRBJ1-6, with D unclear. V gave up 4 bases and J gave up 8 bases, with 15 bases separating them. The CDR3 has 15 residues. CDR1 and CDR2 (germline): MGHRA, YSYEKL. The CDR3 loop is CASSPPSGTDSPLHF. The CDR3 DNA reads TGCGCCAGCAGCCCCCCGTCTGGAACAGATTCACCCCTCCACTTT.

The count of this clone is one. The J gene is TRBJ2-2, the V gene TRBV13; 8 bases are a match to TRBD2. After removal of 7 bases from V and 4 bases from J, the junction contained 5 bases not matched to a gene. CDR1 is PRHDT and CDR2 is FYEKMQ in the germline V gene (reference sequence). This CDR3 has 14 amino acids. This chain's CDR3 is CASMAGGPTGELFF. CDR3 coding DNA: TGTGCCAGCATGGCGGGGGGCCCCACCGGGGAGCTGTTTTTT.

The V and J genes are TRBV2 and TRBJ1-2; weak D call: TRBD1 (6 bases). CDR3 length: 15 amino acids. The V and J ends lost 2 bases and 8 bases respectively, with 18 bases between them. CDR1 is SNHLY, CDR2 FYNNEI, per germline. CDR3 sequence: CASSEWQGMEEGYTF. The CDR3 region has the DNA TGTGCCAGCAGTGAATGGCAGGGGATGGAGGAAGGCTACACCTTC.

J is TRBJ1-5 and V is TRBV6-7, with TRBD1 identical over 7 bases. TRBV6-7 is reported as an ORF; its role is uncertain. The V gene end was trimmed by 7 bases and the J gene end by 0 bases; junction bases not matched to a gene: 6. This CDR3 has 15 amino acids. The DNA of the CDR3 is TGTGCCAGCATTAGGGGGCAGGATAGCAATCAGCCCCAGCATTTT. Encoded protein: CASIRGQDSNQPQHF.

This clone was observed a single time. The rearrangement uses TRBV7-3 and TRBJ1-6, with TRBD1 matching over 7 bases. Trimming cost V 3 bases and J 6 bases; bases outside gene matches: 5. The CDR3 has 15 amino acids. Germline lookup yields CDR1 SGHTA and CDR2 FQGTGA. The CDR3 nucleotides are TGTGCCAGCAGCTTTACAGGGGATTTTAATTCACCCCTCCACTTT. Translation: CASSFTGDFNSPLHF.

V is TRBV19 and J is TRBJ1-1, with D possibly TRBD1 on 5 matching bases. CDR3 length: 12 amino acids. From germline, CDR1 is LNHDA and CDR2 SQIVND (reference sequence). V lost 11 bases, J lost 2 bases, and 12 bases lay in between. CDR3 loop: CAVRRGNTEAFF. The CDR3 bases are TGTGCCGTCAGGAGGGGTAACACTGAAGCTTTCTTT.

The rearrangement joins TRBV7-9 to TRBJ2-7; possibly TRBD1 for D (6 bases). Germline lookup yields CDR1 SEHNR and CDR2 FQNEAQ (reference sequence). The CDR3 has 12 residues. With 5 bases removed from V and 3 bases from J, the gap between germline ends came to 8 bases. CDR3 amino acids: CASSGQNYEQYF. The DNA of the CDR3 is TGTGCCAGCAGCGGACAGAACTACGAGCAGTACTTC.

The V gene is TRBV7-9, the J gene TRBJ2-3; D may be TRBD2 (6 bases). The ends were cut back, 8 bases at V and 5 bases at J, with 14 bases in the middle. Germline V CDR1 and CDR2: SEHNR, FQNEAQ (reference sequence). The CDR3 extends over 13 amino acids. CDR3 loop: CASDLAKGDTQYF. The DNA of the CDR3 is TGTGCCAGCGACCTAGCGAAGGGAGATACGCAGTATTTT.

The rearrangement uses TRBV9 and TRBJ2-2; TRBD1 matches at 8 bases. Germline trimming cut 2 bases from V and 3 bases from J; bases unmatched to any gene: 6. Germline lookup yields CDR1 SGDLS and CDR2 YYNGEE. The CDR3 is 16 amino acids. CDR3 in DNA: TGTGCCAGCAGCGTTGGACAGGGTGAGGACACCGGGGAGCTGTTTTTT. It is translated as CASSVGQGEDTGELFF.

This chain connects TRBV9 to TRBJ1-2; TRBD1 aligns across 7 bases. V lost 4 bases, J lost 7 bases, and 16 bases stayed unmatched. Germline V gene sequence: CDR1 SGDLS, CDR2 YYNGEE. CDR3 length: 16 residues. The CDR3 region is CASSLDRVDPLVGYTF. The CDR3 DNA sequence: TGTGCCAGCAGCTTAGACAGGGTGGACCCTTTAGTTGGCTACACCTTC.

The chain has TRBV5-1 and TRBJ1-2; TRBD1 matches at 12 bases. Germline-derived CDR1 and CDR2 are SGHRS and YFSETQ. The CDR3 consists of 15 residues. V lost 4 bases, J lost 8 bases, and 9 bases stayed unmatched. CDR3 in DNA: TGCGCCAGCAGCCCCGGGGACAGGGGGCTACGAGGCTACACCTTC. Residues: CASSPGDRGLRGYTF.

The chain combines TRBV5-1 with TRBJ1-1; D might be TRBD1 (5 bases). In germline, CDR1 is SGHRS, CDR2 YFSETQ. The CDR3 is 15 amino acids. V was pared by 6 bases and J by 1 base, with 16 bases between. In DNA, the CDR3 is TGCGCCAGCACCTTTCGGGCAGGGCCGAACACTGAAGCTTTCTTT. Encoded protein: CASTFRAGPNTEAFF.

V is TRBV27 and J is TRBJ1-1; the match to TRBD1 covers 7 bases. From germline, CDR1 is MNHEY and CDR2 SMNVEV (reference sequence). V was pared by 2 bases and J by 7 bases, with 4 bases of the junction left unmatched. This CDR3 is built from 13 residues. DNA for the CDR3: TGTGCCAGCAGTTTACAGGGGGGAATTGAAGCTTTCTTT. Translation: CASSLQGGIEAFF.

The chain uses TRBV20-1 and TRBJ2-1; 15 positions agree with TRBD2. The CDR3 consists of 18 residues. After removal of 3 bases from V and 7 bases from J, the junction contained 13 bases not matched to a gene. In germline, CDR1 is DFQATT, CDR2 SNEGSKA (reference sequence). The CDR3 DNA is TGCAGTGCTAGTAGGGGACTAGCGGGGGGTTTAGTCGCGAATGAGCAGTTCTTC. This translates into CSASRGLAGGLVANEQFF.